Shown below are 30 T cell receptor beta chains from a single sample sequenced in a study of blood T cell repertoires in COVID-19. Produced via immunoSEQ multiplex PCR; TCRdb's table is partial and in-frame only. The sample carries about 82,000 clones, approximately 90% recorded once. Material for sequencing was PBMCs or T cells enriched from blood (not recorded which). The receptors stem from a woman in her fifties or sixties with acute COVID-19.

On this clone itself: The DNA is left out, because the CDR3 cannot be placed on it with certainty; the CDR3 is given as TCRdb lists it. The V and J genes are TRBV19 and TRBJ1-4; TRBD1, the table's D call, lacks a check against the DNA. The germline gives CDR1 LNHDA, CDR2 SQIVND (reference sequence). The CDR3 spans 15 amino acids, including both terminal residues. The CDR3 loop reads CASSMAGEFGTGTVF.

Here the CDR3 DNA reads TGTGCCAGCTCACCACCGGCGGGCGTAATAACACCGATGTACAATGAGCAGTTCTTC. Translated, it gives CASSPPAGVITPMYNEQFF. The chain combines TRBV18 with TRBJ2-1, with TRBD2 as a possible D gene (5 bases). V shed 0 bases and J shed 4 bases, with 22 bases lying between them. The CDR3 extends over 19 amino acids. Germline V gene lookup returns CDR1 KGHSH and CDR2 LQKENI.

The chain is built from TRBV2 and TRBJ2-5; 8 bases are a match to TRBD1. In germline, CDR1 is SNHLY, CDR2 FYNNEI. V lost 6 bases and J lost 1; bases outside the gene matches: 10. The CDR3 length is 16 residues. Written as DNA, the CDR3 is TGTGCCAGCAGCCACCGACAGGGGTTCACCCAAGAGACCCAGTACTTC. Translated, it gives CASSHRQGFTQETQYF.

Concerning this clone: The same CDR3 can be traced to other DNA sequences in this sample. This sequence joins TRBV3-1 (or the pseudogene TRBV3-2) and TRBJ1-1; D remains ambiguous. Germline loops: CDR1 LGHDT, CDR2 YNNKEL (reference sequence). V lost 1 base to trimming and J lost 2 bases, with 5 bases between them. The CDR3 sequence is 13 residues long. In DNA form, the CDR3 reads TGTGCCAGCAGCCAAGTTTTAAACACTGAAGCTTTCTTT. This sequence encodes CASSQVLNTEAFF.

This sequence joins TRBV25-1 and TRBJ1-4; D not certain. The CDR3 consists of 13 residues. V lost 8 bases, J lost 6 bases, and 13 bases lay in between. Germline assignment: CDR1 MGHDK and CDR2 SYGVNS. This CDR3 is CASLPDSDEKLFF. For the CDR3, the DNA is TGTGCCAGCCTCCCCGACTCTGATGAAAAACTGTTTTTT. Based on the CDR3 plus reference TRBV25-1 and TRBJ1-4, the full variable domain is EADIYQTPRYLVIGTGKKITLECSQTMGHDKMYWYQQDPGMELHLIHYSYGVNSTEKGDLSSESTVSRIRTEHFPLTLESARPSHTSQYLCASLPDSDEKLFFGSGTQLSVL.

V gene TRBV5-1 combines with J gene TRBJ2-7; tentative D call: TRBD1 (6 bases). Germline values: CDR1 SGHRS, CDR2 YFSETQ. V lost 0 bases to trimming and J lost 0 bases, with 10 bases between them. The CDR3 sequence is 15 residues long. The CDR3 region is CASSLGQVNSYEQYF. The CDR3 bases are TGCGCCAGCAGCTTGGGACAGGTGAACTCCTACGAGCAGTACTTC.

This chain connects TRBV7-8 to TRBJ2-7; 7 bases line up with TRBD1. J lost 2 bases, V lost 5 bases, and 6 bases had no gene match. The CDR3 consists of 14 residues. The germline CDR1 and CDR2 sequences are SGHVS and FQNEAQ. This CDR3 is CASSLRTGTYEQYF. CDR3 DNA sequence: TGTGCCAGCAGCCTAAGGACAGGTACCTACGAGCAGTACTTC.

This chain joins TRBV21-1 and TRBJ1-1; TRBD1 is the table's D call, not checked against the DNA. TRBV21-1 is an annotated pseudogene. The CDR3 contains 16 residues. CDR3 region: CASSKGHPGENTEAFF. The CDR3 region has the DNA TGTGCCAGCAGCAAAGGGCACCCAGGGGAGAACACTGAAGCTTTCTTT.

A note on this clone: Lacking the conserved final phenylalanine or tryptophan, this CDR3 likely reflects a read error. The gene calls are TRBV6-2 or TRBV6-3 and TRBJ1-2; 9 nucleotides line up with TRBD1. With V trimmed by 5 bases and J by 1 base, 8 bases remained unmatched. Germline V gene data show CDR1 as MNHEY and CDR2 as SVGEGT. The length of the CDR3 is 16 residues. CDR3 sequence (DNA): TGTGCCAGCAGTACCGGGACAGGGTCAATTAACTATGGCTACACCCTC. This codes for CASSTGTGSINYGYTL.

V is TRBV18 and J is TRBJ2-1; tentatively, D is TRBD2 (6 bases). The CDR3 is 15 amino acids. V was pared by 6 bases and J by 5 bases, with 17 bases between. The germline CDR1 and CDR2 sequences are KGHSH and LQKENI. Here the CDR3 DNA reads TGTGCCAGCTCCGACGACATGGGAGGCCACAATGAGCAGTTCTTC. Residues: CASSDDMGGHNEQFF.

V is TRBV7-8 and J is TRBJ2-7, with TRBD2 matching 9 bases. CDR1 is SGHVS and CDR2 is FQNEAQ in the germline V gene. The CDR3 totals 13 residues. V was pared by 5 bases and J by 4 bases, with 3 bases of the junction left unmatched. The chain's CDR3 is CASSIGLAYEQYF. The CDR3 DNA reads as TGTGCCAGCAGCATCGGACTAGCGTACGAGCAGTACTTC.

This chain links TRBV30 with TRBJ1-4; unclear D gene. Germline CDR1 is GTSNPN and CDR2 is SVGIG (reference sequence). This CDR3 region has 11 residues. Trimming pared 7 bases from V and 4 bases from J, leaving 7 bases between. DNA for the CDR3: TGTGCCTCTAACTATAATGAAAAACTGTTTTTT. Protein product: CASNYNEKLFF.

The chain joins TRBV12-5 to TRBJ1-5; 7 nucleotides match TRBD1. With 3 bases clipped from V and 2 bases from J, the junction kept 10 bases outside the gene matches. Germline loops: CDR1 LGHNT, CDR2 FRNRAP. This CDR3 comprises 17 residues. CDR3 sequence (DNA): TGTGCTAGTGGTTTAGCCCAGGGGGGAACGGGCAATCAGCCCCAGCATTTT. Encoded protein: CASGLAQGGTGNQPQHF. Filled out from reference TRBV12-5 and TRBJ1-5, the complete variable domain reads DARVTQTPRHKVTEMGQEVTMRCQPILGHNTVFWYRQTMMQGLELLAYFRNRAPLDDSGMPKDRFSAEMPDATLATLKIQPSEPRDSAVYFCASGLAQGGTGNQPQHFGDGTRLSIL.

The chain employs TRBV19 and TRBJ1-2; 9 positions agree with TRBD1. The V and J ends lost 6 bases and 4 bases, in that order; junction bases with no gene match: 9. This CDR3 comprises 15 residues. Germline values: CDR1 LNHDA, CDR2 SQIVND (reference sequence). Here the CDR3 DNA reads TGTGCCAGTAGGACAACAGGGGGCTGGAGCTATGGCTACACCTTC. The encoded protein is CASRTTGGWSYGYTF.

The rearrangement joins TRBV19 to TRBJ1-1; D unresolved. The CDR3 is 13 residues long. Trimming shortened V by 6 bases and J by 1 base, and 9 bases separated the two germline ends. CDR1 and CDR2 from the germline V gene are LNHDA and SQIVND (reference sequence). The CDR3: CASRTVSNTEAFF. The CDR3 nucleotides read TGTGCCAGTAGAACAGTCTCGAACACTGAAGCTTTCTTT.

J is TRBJ2-7 and V is TRBV11-2; 13 bases map to TRBD2. The germline V gene has CDR1 SGHAT and CDR2 FQNNGV. The V gene end was trimmed by 2 bases and the J gene end by 5 bases; junction bases not matched to a gene: 15. The CDR3 loop spans 19 amino acids. As DNA, the CDR3 is TGTGCCAGCAGCTTAAGGAGGACTAGCGGGAGCTTAGTGGTGAACGAGCAGTACTTC. This gives the protein CASSLRRTSGSLVVNEQYF.

This clone has only one observation. This sequence joins TRBV7-9 and TRBJ1-2; D remains unclear. Trimming removed 5 bases at V and 3 bases at J, with 10 bases between. Germline-derived CDR1 and CDR2 are SEHNR and FQNEAQ (reference sequence). The CDR3 is 13 amino acids. The CDR3 is CASSLLLDYGYTF. CDR3 nucleotide sequence: TGTGCCAGCAGCCTCCTCCTTGACTATGGCTACACCTTC.

The rearrangement joins TRBV5-1 to TRBJ2-5, with 9 bases fitting TRBD2. This CDR3 has 15 residues. The J segment lost 1 base and the V segment lost 4 bases, leaving 5 bases of the junction unmatched. Per the germline V gene, CDR1 is SGHRS and CDR2 is YFSETQ. CDR3 nucleotide sequence: TGCGCCAGCAGCGTTAGCGGGAGTGGCCAAGAGACCCAGTACTTC. This translates into CASSVSGSGQETQYF.

In its sample, this clone was seen once. The CDR3 coding sequence is TGTGCCAGCGGCGGGAGGGTCGGTGAGCAGTTCTTC. It codes for CASGGRVGEQFF. The chain employs TRBV7-3 and TRBJ2-1; 9 bases match TRBD2. After removal of 8 bases from V and 9 bases from J, the junction contained 5 bases not matched to a gene. This CDR3 comprises 12 residues. Germline V gene sequence: CDR1 SGHTA, CDR2 FQGTGA.

V and J are TRBV7-2 and TRBJ2-3; 14 bases fit TRBD2. Germline V gives CDR1 SGHTA, CDR2 FQGNSA. This CDR3 has 17 residues. V was pared by 1 base and J by 4 bases, with 4 bases of the junction left unmatched. Here the CDR3 reads CASSLGLAGGPSDTQYF. CDR3 nucleotide sequence: TGTGCCAGCAGCTTAGGACTAGCGGGAGGGCCATCAGATACGCAGTATTTT.

This rearrangement joins TRBV30 to TRBJ1-2; possible D gene TRBD1, 5 bases. The V end lost 5 bases, the J end lost 5 bases, and 15 bases lay between the germline ends. The germline CDR1 and CDR2 sequences are GTSNPN and SVGIG (reference sequence). The CDR3 loop spans 13 amino acids. The CDR3 protein is CAWRTSGVYGYTF. The CDR3 DNA is TGTGCCTGGCGTACATCGGGGGTTTATGGCTACACCTTC. The whole variable domain, filled in from reference TRBV30 and TRBJ1-2, reads SQTIHQWPATLVQPVGSPLSLECTVEGTSNPNLYWYRQAAGRGLQLLFYSVGIGQISSEVPQNLSASRPQDRQFILSSKKLLLSDSGFYLCAWRTSGVYGYTFGSGTRLTVV.

This clone was detected only once. This specimen includes other DNA sequences encoding the same CDR3. V gene TRBV27 combines with J gene TRBJ2-7; TRBD2 agrees at 9 bases. V lost 4 bases and J lost 1; bases outside the gene matches: 5. The CDR3 loop spans 15 amino acids. CDR1 and CDR2 (germline): MNHEY, SMNVEV (reference sequence). The CDR3 coding sequence is TGTGCCAGCAGTTCCAAAGCGGGAGGATCCTACGAGCAGTACTTC. It specifies CASSSKAGGSYEQYF.

The genes are TRBV30 and TRBJ2-2; 7 nucleotides agree with TRBD2. Per germline, CDR1 GTSNPN and CDR2 SVGIG (reference sequence). V dropped 5 bases and J dropped 5; count of bases not matched to a gene: 5. This CDR3 is 13 amino acids long. CDR3 DNA: TGTGCCTGGTCCTGGGGGGGGACCGGGGAGCTGTTTTTT. Translating gives CAWSWGGTGELFF. Variable domain in full (rest from reference TRBV30 and TRBJ2-2): SQTIHQWPATLVQPVGSPLSLECTVEGTSNPNLYWYRQAAGRGLQLLFYSVGIGQISSEVPQNLSASRPQDRQFILSSKKLLLSDSGFYLCAWSWGGTGELFFGEGSRLTVL.

This clone was observed a handful of times. The V and J genes are TRBV2 and TRBJ2-2; TRBD2 is a possible D gene (5 bases). With 7 bases removed from V and 6 bases from J, the gap between germline ends came to 18 bases. Per the germline V gene, CDR1 is SNHLY and CDR2 is FYNNEI. This CDR3 has 15 residues. The CDR3 spells CASTSGQRVPGELFF. CDR3 coding DNA: TGTGCCAGCACCTCCGGTCAGAGGGTTCCCGGGGAGCTGTTTTTT.

The chain couples TRBV19 to TRBJ1-5; D remains unclear. The CDR3 runs 13 residues. V was shortened by 3 bases and J by 6 bases, with 9 bases between the two germline ends. Germline V gene sequence: CDR1 LNHDA, CDR2 SQIVND (reference sequence). This chain's CDR3 is CASSIMEIQPQHF. The DNA of the CDR3 is TGTGCCAGTAGTATCATGGAGATTCAGCCCCAGCATTTT.

The table lists this clone with a count of one. The V call is TRBV25-1, the J call TRBJ2-2, with a weak D call TRBD1 (5 bases). The CDR3 contains 16 residues. The V end was cut by 1 base, the J end by 4 bases, with 13 bases between. The germline V gene has CDR1 MGHDK and CDR2 SYGVNS. The CDR3 DNA is TGTGCCAGCAGTGAATTTGGGGTTAGGGGCACCGGGGAGCTGTTTTTT. It specifies CASSEFGVRGTGELFF.

This chain joins TRBV11-3 and TRBJ2-7, with 9 bases identical to TRBD2. This CDR3 contains 17 residues. V shed 1 base, J shed 5 bases, and the junction held 12 bases outside the gene matches. CDR1 is SGHNT, CDR2 YENEEA, per germline. The CDR3 DNA reads as TGTGCCAGCAGCTTAGCAGATCTGCGGGAGGGTAACCACGAGCAGTACTTC. Encoded protein: CASSLADLREGNHEQYF.

The V call is TRBV2, the J call TRBJ2-3, with D possibly matching TRBD1 (6 bases). V lost 3 bases to trimming and J lost 1 base, with 11 bases between them. CDR3 length: 15 amino acids. Germline V gene sequence: CDR1 SNHLY, CDR2 FYNNEI. The CDR3, as DNA: TGTGCCAGCAGTGACGAACAGGGAGGCACAGATACGCAGTATTTT. This codes for CASSDEQGGTDTQYF.

The chain uses TRBV6-5 and TRBJ1-4, with TRBD1 identical over 7 bases. The CDR3 spans 13 residues. V shed 9 bases and J 5 bases; nucleotides not matched to a gene: 6. Germline-derived CDR1 and CDR2 are MNHEY and SVGAGI. The CDR3 nucleotides are TGTGCCAGTGCCCTACAGGGGAATGAAAAACTGTTTTTT. Its translation: CASALQGNEKLFF.

The V gene is TRBV3-1 (or the pseudogene TRBV3-2), the J gene TRBJ1-2; the match to TRBD1 covers 10 bases. This CDR3 region has 15 residues. V dropped 4 bases and J dropped 0; count of bases not matched to a gene: 2. The germline V gene has CDR1 LGHDT and CDR2 YNNKEL (reference sequence). The CDR3 sequence: CASSRGTGANYGYTF. In DNA form, the CDR3 reads TGTGCCAGCAGCCGGGGGACAGGGGCTAACTATGGCTACACCTTC.